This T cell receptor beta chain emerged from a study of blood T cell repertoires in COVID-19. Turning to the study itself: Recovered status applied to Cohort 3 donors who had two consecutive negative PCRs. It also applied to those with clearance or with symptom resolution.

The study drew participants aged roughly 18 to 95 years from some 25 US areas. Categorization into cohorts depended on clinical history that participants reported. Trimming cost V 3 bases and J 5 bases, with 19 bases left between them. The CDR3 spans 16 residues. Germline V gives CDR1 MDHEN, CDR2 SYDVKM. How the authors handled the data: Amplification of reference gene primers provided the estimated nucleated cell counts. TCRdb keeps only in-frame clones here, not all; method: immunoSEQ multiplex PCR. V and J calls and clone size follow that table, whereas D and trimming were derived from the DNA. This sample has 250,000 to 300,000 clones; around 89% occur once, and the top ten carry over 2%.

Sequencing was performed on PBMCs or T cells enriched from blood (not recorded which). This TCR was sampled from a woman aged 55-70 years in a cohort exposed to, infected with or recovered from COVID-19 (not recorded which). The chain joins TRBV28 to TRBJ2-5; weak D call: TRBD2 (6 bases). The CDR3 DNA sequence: TGTGCCAGCAGTTTTTTGGGCAATTTCGGAGGGGAGACCCAGTACTTC. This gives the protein CASSFLGNFGGETQYF.